This is a list of T cell receptor beta chains from one sample in a study of response to subunit inactivated influenza vaccine. TCRdb used MiXCR to reprocess the RT-PCR reads, holding one entry per CDR3 protein. This table has around 710,000 distinct CDR3 sequences, 11% to 15% appearing once. The input for sequencing was PBMCs from blood, taken roughly 2 weeks before vaccination. Receptors were obtained from a man aged 50 or older who received an inactivated influenza vaccine. The CDR3 runs from the conserved cysteine through the conserved F or W. D genes are given only for firm matches. Only part of the rows carry a size: once, few, many, or a class if the clone is expanded.

CDR3: CASSFLSGVNTGELFF
DNA: TGTGCCAGCAGCTTCTTAAGCGGGGTGAACACCGGGGAGCTGTTTTTT
J: TRBJ2-2
D: TRBD2
V: TRBV11-2
size: few

CDR3: CASRGFGRSGELFF
DNA: TGTGCCAGCAGGGGATTCGGGAGATCCGGGGAGCTGTTTTTT
J: TRBJ2-2
D: -
V: TRBV4-2
size: -

CDR3: CSASGGEEIGEQFF
DNA: TGCAGTGCTAGTGGGGGCGAGGAGATCGGTGAGCAGTTCTTC
J: TRBJ2-1
D: -
V: TRBV20-1
size: few

CDR3: CASITTGANVLTF
DNA: TGTGCCAGCATCACAACTGGGGCCAACGTCCTGACTTTC
J: TRBJ2-6
D: -
V: TRBV12-3/TRBV12-4
size: few

CDR3: CASSLGQNNSPLHF
DNA: TGCGCCAGCAGCTTGGGACAGAATAATTCACCCCTCCACTTT
J: TRBJ1-6
D: -
V: TRBV5-1
size: many

CDR3: CAWSDPRGLGTDTQYF
DNA: TGTGCCTGGAGTGATCCTCGGGGGTTAGGCACAGATACGCAGTATTTT
J: TRBJ2-3
D: -
V: TRBV30
size: -

CDR3: CASSARAGANVLTF
DNA: TGTGCCAGCAGCGCCCGAGCTGGGGCCAACGTCCTGACTTTC
J: TRBJ2-6
D: -
V: TRBV7-2
size: -

CDR3: CSASDRLISTNEKLFF
DNA: TGCAGTGCTTCCGACCGCCTTATCTCAACTAATGAAAAACTGTTTTTT
J: TRBJ1-4
D: -
V: TRBV20-1
size: many

CDR3: CASSLAGIEKLFF
DNA: TGTGCCAGCAGTTTGGCCGGGATTGAAAAACTGTTTTTT
J: TRBJ1-4
D: -
V: TRBV28
size: few

CDR3: CASSYAAGRDAFF
DNA: TGTGCCAGCAGTTACGCGGCAGGACGGGATGCTTTCTTT
J: TRBJ1-1
D: -
V: TRBV6-6
size: many

CDR3: CASSLQGTSTNEKLFF
DNA: TGCGCCAGCAGCTTACAGGGGACCTCAACTAATGAAAAACTGTTTTTT
J: TRBJ1-4
D: TRBD1
V: TRBV5-1
size: many

CDR3: CSAPASGNRNEQFF
DNA: TGCAGTGCCCCGGCTAGCGGGAATCGGAATGAGCAGTTCTTC
J: TRBJ2-1
D: TRBD2
V: TRBV20-1
size: -

CDR3: CASSRQLAAFSYNEQFF
DNA: TGTGCCAGCAGTCGACAACTAGCGGCCTTCTCCTACAATGAGCAGTTCTTC
J: TRBJ2-1
D: TRBD2
V: TRBV6-4
size: -

CDR3: CASSSDRSTDTQYF
DNA: TGTGCCAGCAGTTCGGACAGGAGCACAGATACGCAGTATTTT
J: TRBJ2-3
D: TRBD1
V: TRBV2
size: few

CDR3: CASSFTGENTEAFF
DNA: TGTGCCAGCAGTTTTACAGGGGAGAACACTGAAGCTTTCTTT
J: TRBJ1-1
D: TRBD1
V: TRBV12-3/TRBV12-4
size: few

CDR3: CASSPPGQGYTEAFF
DNA: TGTGCCAGCTCACCACCGGGGCAGGGTTACACTGAAGCTTTCTTT
J: TRBJ1-1
D: -
V: TRBV18
size: few

CDR3: CATSRTGLVSTDTQYF
DNA: TGTGCCACCAGCAGAACGGGGCTTGTTAGCACAGATACGCAGTATTTT
J: TRBJ2-3
D: -
V: TRBV15
size: few

CDR3: CASSFGPSMVGELFF
DNA: TGTGCCAGCAGCTTCGGTCCCAGTATGGTCGGGGAGCTGTTTTTT
J: TRBJ2-2
D: -
V: TRBV7-2
size: -

CDR3: CASSPWTGANTGELFF
DNA: TGCGCCAGCAGCCCCTGGACAGGGGCGAACACCGGGGAGCTGTTTTTT
J: TRBJ2-2
D: TRBD1
V: TRBV4-1
size: few

CDR3: CASVGAGGTDTQYF
DNA: TGTGCCAGCGTTGGGGCAGGGGGCACAGATACGCAGTATTTT
J: TRBJ2-3
D: -
V: TRBV7-8
size: -

CDR3: CASSTAFYSNQPQHF
DNA: TGTGCCAGCAGTACAGCCTTCTATAGCAATCAGCCCCAGCATTTT
J: TRBJ1-5
D: -
V: TRBV7-8
size: many

CDR3: CSARLAGGSYNEQFF
DNA: TGCAGCGCGAGACTAGCGGGAGGTTCCTACAATGAGCAGTTCTTC
J: TRBJ2-1
D: TRBD2
V: TRBV29-1
size: few

CDR3: CASRPQGGTEAFF
DNA: TGTGCCAGCAGACCTCAGGGAGGAACTGAAGCTTTCTTT
J: TRBJ1-1
D: -
V: TRBV12-3/TRBV12-4
size: -

CDR3: CASSEQGVGTDTQYF
DNA: TGTGCCAGCAGTGAACAGGGGGTTGGCACAGATACGCAGTATTTT
J: TRBJ2-3
D: TRBD1
V: TRBV2
size: few

CDR3: CATSPGGQVRETQYF
DNA: TGTGCCACCAGCCCCGGAGGACAGGTTCGGGAGACCCAGTACTTC
J: TRBJ2-5
D: TRBD1
V: TRBV15
size: -

CDR3: CSAAENEQYF
DNA: TGCAGTGCAGCGGAGAACGAGCAGTACTTC
J: TRBJ2-7
D: -
V: TRBV20-1
size: few

CDR3: CASTSSGTGLINEQFF
DNA: TGTGCCAGCACGAGCTCCGGGACAGGGCTGATTAATGAGCAGTTCTTC
J: TRBJ2-1
D: TRBD1
V: TRBV28
size: -

CDR3: CAWRTGGETQYF
DNA: TGTGCCTGGAGGACAGGGGGAGAGACCCAGTACTTC
J: TRBJ2-5
D: TRBD1
V: TRBV30
size: -

CDR3: CASSLRTARASERTGELFF
DNA: TGTGCCAGCAGCTTAAGGACCGCCAGGGCCTCCGAGAGAACCGGGGAGCTGTTTTTT
J: TRBJ2-2
D: -
V: TRBV11-1
size: -

CDR3: CSAARGGFTEAFF
DNA: TGCAGTGCCGCGAGGGGTGGGTTCACTGAAGCTTTCTTT
J: TRBJ1-1
D: -
V: TRBV20-1
size: few

CDR3: CASSGGAGEHGTQYF
DNA: TGTGCCAGTAGTGGAGGAGCGGGAGAACATGGGACCCAGTACTTC
J: TRBJ2-5
D: TRBD2
V: TRBV19
size: -

CDR3: CASSPSGADGYTF
DNA: TGTGCCAGCAGCCCCTCAGGGGCAGACGGCTACACCTTC
J: TRBJ1-2
D: -
V: TRBV7-9
size: once

CDR3: CASSWDRREQYF
DNA: TGTGCCAGCAGCTGGGACCGGCGGGAGCAGTACTTC
J: TRBJ2-7
D: -
V: TRBV5-5
size: few

CDR3: CASSQGSRLAETEQFF
DNA: TGTGCCAGCAGCCAAGGATCGAGACTAGCTGAGACTGAGCAGTTCTTC
J: TRBJ2-1
D: TRBD2
V: TRBV4-2
size: -

CDR3: CASSEAYRGYEQFF
DNA: TGTGCCAGCAGTGAAGCTTACCGGGGTTATGAGCAGTTCTTC
J: TRBJ2-1
D: -
V: TRBV6-1
size: -

CDR3: CASSLGISSNEQFF
DNA: TGTGCCAGCAGCTTGGGTATTAGTTCAAATGAGCAGTTCTTC
J: TRBJ2-1
D: -
V: TRBV5-6
size: -

CDR3: CASRPGLLAYNEQFF
DNA: TGCGCCAGCAGGCCCGGCCTACTAGCCTACAATGAGCAGTTCTTC
J: TRBJ2-1
D: -
V: TRBV4-3
size: few

CDR3: CSVELRGGSSYNEQFF
DNA: TGCAGCGTTGAACTTCGGGGGGGGAGCTCCTACAATGAGCAGTTCTTC
J: TRBJ2-1
D: TRBD2
V: TRBV29-1
size: many

CDR3: CASSPQGVAQYF
DNA: TGTGCCAGCAGTCCCCAGGGGGTGGCCCAGTACTTC
J: TRBJ2-5
D: TRBD1
V: TRBV12-3/TRBV12-4
size: few

CDR3: CAIRGDSQETQYF
DNA: TGTGCCATCAGGGGGGACAGCCAAGAGACCCAGTACTTC
J: TRBJ2-5
D: TRBD1
V: TRBV10-3
size: -

CDR3: CASSPWQGNDEQFF
DNA: TGTGCCAGCAGCCCTTGGCAGGGAAACGATGAGCAGTTCTTC
J: TRBJ2-1
D: -
V: TRBV7-9
size: few

CDR3: CASSQDRGATEAFF
DNA: TGTGCCAGCAGCCAAGATAGGGGGGCCACTGAAGCTTTCTTT
J: TRBJ1-1
D: -
V: TRBV4-2
size: many

CDR3: CAWSEGSASQPQHF
DNA: TGTGCCTGGAGTGAGGGGTCAGCCAGTCAGCCCCAGCATTTT
J: TRBJ1-5
D: -
V: TRBV30
size: -

CDR3: CASSFRQGEGYEQHF
DNA: TGTGCCAGCAGCTTTAGACAGGGGGAGGGCTACGAGCAGCACTTC
J: TRBJ2-7
D: TRBD1
V: TRBV7-2
size: -

CDR3: CASSRRPQGLAGETTDTQYF
DNA: TGCGCCAGCAGCCGGAGACCTCAGGGACTAGCGGGAGAAACGACAGATACGCAGTATTTT
J: TRBJ2-3
D: TRBD2
V: TRBV5-1
size: -

CDR3: CASSSPLARETQYF
DNA: TGTGCCAGCAGCTCCCCTCTCGCTCGGGAGACCCAGTACTTC
J: TRBJ2-5
D: -
V: TRBV7-8
size: -

CDR3: CASSYDRDRGMNTEAFF
DNA: TGTGCCAGCAGTTACGACCGGGACAGGGGAATGAACACTGAAGCTTTCTTT
J: TRBJ1-1
D: TRBD1
V: TRBV6-5
size: -

CDR3: CSADRDNEQYF
DNA: TGCAGTGCGGATCGGGACAACGAGCAGTACTTC
J: TRBJ2-7
D: -
V: TRBV20-1
size: few

CDR3: CASSMGRTNTEAFF
DNA: TGCGCCAGCAGCATGGGACGGACGAACACTGAAGCTTTCTTT
J: TRBJ1-1
D: -
V: TRBV5-1
size: -

CDR3: CATSGGQGSTEAFF
DNA: TGTGCCACCAGCGGAGGACAGGGGAGCACTGAAGCTTTCTTT
J: TRBJ1-1
D: TRBD1
V: TRBV15
size: once

CDR3: CSARDPGFEDQPQHF
DNA: TGCAGTGCTAGAGACCCAGGGTTTGAGGATCAGCCCCAGCATTTT
J: TRBJ1-5
D: -
V: TRBV20-1
size: -